The sample holds one count of the clone carrying this T cell receptor (beta chain). The target antigen is unknown. This specimen comes from a study of OX40 agonist ivuxolimab in advanced cancers. General study results and limits: Some patients who did not respond also had low normalized T-cell clonal expansion.

The table came from immunoSEQ multiplex PCR; TCRdb's copy has only in-frame clones and leaves some out. The repertoire holds 68,000 or so clones, with roughly 80% as singletons. This clonotype was obtained from an adult with an advanced solid tumor such as melanoma, head and neck, liver or kidney cancer. The material sequenced was CD4+ or CD8+ T cells sorted from blood, taken in a trial of the OX40 agonist ivuxolimab.

The CDR3 spells CASSVASKVGQYF. As DNA, the CDR3 is TGTGCCAGCAGCGTAGCCTCTAAGGTAGGGCAGTACTTC. The genes are TRBV9 and TRBJ2-5; D unclear. V lost 0 bases and J 11 bases, leaving 14 bases between the germline ends. CDR3 length: 13 residues. Germline V gene lookup returns CDR1 SGDLS and CDR2 YYNGEE.